This T cell receptor (beta chain) comes out of a study of T cells in women clearing cervical HPV infection (dated by TCRdb to between 2018 and 2020). Turning to the overall study: The cases were about 25 women with histologically confirmed HPV16-related CIN3 or worse, and 2 of these cases were invasive cancers. The controls were around 25 women whose single incident HPV16 infection cleared within 12 months with no development of precancer or cancer. Blood from cases was collected at the visit at which the lesion was first identified, whereas blood from controls was collected once infection was no longer detected. For cases, a median interval of 149 days, with an interquartile range of 90 to 200 days, was observed between lesion detection and blood sampling. HLA typing was available for only a few women, so HLA type could not be excluded as a confounder. The exploratory proof-of-principle case-control study was nested within the Guanacaste HPV Natural History Study in Costa Rica and compared TCR repertoires across cervical HPV16 outcomes. Cases were matched to controls by age within five years and by the year the sample was collected. Cases had a median age of about 34 years and controls had a median age of approximately 40, with no significant differences in baseline characteristics. The parent cohort enrolled about 10,000 women aged 18 or older in Guanacaste, Costa Rica, during about 1993 to 1995 and followed them for 6 to 7 years. Five blinded duplicates per group were added as quality controls, giving 60 or so samples: 50 participants and 10 replicates.

Study-wide conclusions, independent of this receptor: Lower TRBV6-7 relative abundance was observed in cases than in controls (0.11% versus 0.16%; Bonferroni P = 0.0008). T-cell numbers per sample were unknown, so richness differences could reflect varying T-cell content rather than repertoire biology. Random forest classifiers that combined richness and V gene abundances separated cases from controls with an estimated AUC of 0.83. Significantly higher TCR repertoire richness was observed in CIN3+ cases than in controls across sequencing depths, whereas no difference in evenness was found. Because of the cross-sectional design, the study could not determine whether the associations came before infection or resulted from infection, and neither effector/memory subsets nor HPV-specific T cells were isolated.

V drops 2 bases and J drops 1 base, leaving 10 bases in between. From the cysteine up to the phenylalanine, the CDR3 has a length of 15 residues. Sequencing covers 36 bases of the CDR3, shown here with the frame starting at base 1. Based on the germline V gene (reference sequence), the CDR1 and CDR2 sequences are SSHAT and FNYEAQ. Every participant had a single incident cervical HPV16 infection, and prevalent HPV16 infections were excluded. Cervical HPV DNA was detected with MY09/MY11 PCR, and genotyping was done by dot-blot hybridization. More than 14 mL of heparinized blood was centrifuged, after which the buffy coat was aliquoted, frozen at -30 degrees C, and then stored at -80 degrees C. QIAGEN kits were used to extract genomic DNA from the buffy coat specimens. Using the immunoSEQ assay, multiplex PCR amplified TCR beta CDR3 regions from an average of approximately 1,200 ng of genomic DNA per sample. To correct primer bias, the assay used a complete synthetic TCR repertoire to set an amplification baseline. The amplicons were sequenced using the Illumina platform. Concerning the study's data processing: Sequences were error-corrected by clustering with frequency ratios and a modified nearest-neighbor algorithm, then analyzed in the immunoSEQ Analyzer with IMGT gene definitions. At each rarefaction depth, TCR richness and evenness were averaged across 20 rarefaction repeats, and any sample with fewer sequences than the depth was left out. V, D and J gene relative abundances were compared between groups with Wilcoxon rank sum tests, applying FDR correction. Blinded duplicates gave an intraclass correlation of around 96% for TCR richness and an average of roughly 76% across over 55 gene segments. Held by TCRdb, this immuneACCESS table contains in-frame sequences only and omits some clones. Under half of the omission traces to an unresolved V gene where checked; the cause of the rest is unknown. V and J calls and clone size are as listed in that table; D and trimming were resolved from the DNA. In this sample's table one finds approximately 21,000 clones. The ten largest clones represent about 2.5% of the sample.

As concerns this clone: The antigen this receptor binds is unknown. The sequenced fragment ends 3 residues before the CDR3 boundary, so the rest is inferred from the germline J gene.

The TCR sequence derives from a woman aged 18-70 years with a cervical HPV16 infection that either progressed to CIN3+ or cleared (not recorded which). The sequencing sample was made of blood buffy coat. The chain was built from TRBV7-7 and TRBJ2-3; the D gene remains uncertain. The CDR3 region has the sequence CASSLLAPGTDTQYF. Incomplete CDR3 DNA: TGTGCCAGCAGCTTATTAGCCCCAGGCACAGATACG.